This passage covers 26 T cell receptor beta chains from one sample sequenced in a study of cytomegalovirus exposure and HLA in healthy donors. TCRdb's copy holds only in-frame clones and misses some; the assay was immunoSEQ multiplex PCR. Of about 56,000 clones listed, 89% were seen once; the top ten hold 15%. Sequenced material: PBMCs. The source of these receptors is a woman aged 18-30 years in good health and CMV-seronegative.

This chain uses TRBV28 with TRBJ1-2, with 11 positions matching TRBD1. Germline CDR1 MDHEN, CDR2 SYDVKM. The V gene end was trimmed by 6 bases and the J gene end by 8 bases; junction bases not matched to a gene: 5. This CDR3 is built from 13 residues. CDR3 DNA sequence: TGTGCCAGCAGCCAGGGACAGGGGGAAGGCTACACCTTC. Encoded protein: CASSQGQGEGYTF.

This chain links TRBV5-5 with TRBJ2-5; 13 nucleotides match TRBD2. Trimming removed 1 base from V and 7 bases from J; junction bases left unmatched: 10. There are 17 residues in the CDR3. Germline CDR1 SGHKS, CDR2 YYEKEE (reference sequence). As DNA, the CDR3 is TGTGCCAGCAGCTTGAGAGGGACTAGCGGGACCACGGGGACCCAGTACTTC. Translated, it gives CASSLRGTSGTTGTQYF.

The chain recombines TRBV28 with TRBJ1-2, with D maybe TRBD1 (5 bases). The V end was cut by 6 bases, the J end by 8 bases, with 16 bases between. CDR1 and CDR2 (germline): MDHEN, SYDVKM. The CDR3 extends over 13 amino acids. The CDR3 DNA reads TGTGCCAGCAGCCTTAAAGGGGTATTGGGCTACACCTTC. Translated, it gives CASSLKGVLGYTF.

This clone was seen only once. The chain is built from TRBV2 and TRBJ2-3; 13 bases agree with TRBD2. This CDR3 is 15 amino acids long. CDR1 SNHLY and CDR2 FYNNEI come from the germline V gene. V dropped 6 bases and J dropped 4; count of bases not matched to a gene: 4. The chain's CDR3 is CASSRTSGGPDTQYF. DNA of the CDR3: TGTGCCAGCAGCCGGACTAGCGGGGGCCCAGATACGCAGTATTTT.

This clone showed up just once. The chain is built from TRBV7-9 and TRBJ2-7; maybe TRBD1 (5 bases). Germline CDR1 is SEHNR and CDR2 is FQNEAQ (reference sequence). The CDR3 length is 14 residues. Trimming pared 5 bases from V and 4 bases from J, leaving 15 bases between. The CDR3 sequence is CASSPRTPNYEQYF. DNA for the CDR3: TGTGCCAGCAGCCCCCGGACACCAAATTACGAGCAGTACTTC.

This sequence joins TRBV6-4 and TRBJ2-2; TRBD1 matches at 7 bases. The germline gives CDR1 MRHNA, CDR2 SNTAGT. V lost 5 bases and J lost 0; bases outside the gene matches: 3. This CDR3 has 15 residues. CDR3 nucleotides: TGTGCCAGCAGTAGACAGGGTTCGAACACCGGGGAGCTGTTTTTT. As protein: CASSRQGSNTGELFF.

Here the CDR3 reads CASSLSLRGSSGNTIYF. The CDR3 DNA is TGTGCCAGCAGCTTGTCTTTAAGAGGGAGCTCTGGAAACACCATATATTTT. The V call is TRBV7-8, the J call TRBJ1-3; no clear D gene. The CDR3 is made up of 17 amino acids. Trimming removed 3 bases from V and 0 bases from J, with 15 bases in between. Germline CDR1 reads SGHVS; CDR2 reads FQNEAQ. Full variable domain (missing parts from reference TRBV7-8 and TRBJ1-3): GAGVSQSPRYKVAKRGQDVALRCDPISGHVSLFWYQQALGQGPEFLTYFQNEAQLDKSGLPSDRFFAERPEGSVSTLKIQRTQQEDSAVYLCASSLSLRGSSGNTIYFGEGSWLTVV.

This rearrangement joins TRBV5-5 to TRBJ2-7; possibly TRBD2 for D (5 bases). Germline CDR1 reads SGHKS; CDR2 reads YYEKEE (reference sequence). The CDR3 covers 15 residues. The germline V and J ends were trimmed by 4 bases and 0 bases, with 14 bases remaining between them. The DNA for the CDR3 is TGTGCCAGCAGCGGGGAGCTATTCAGCTCCTACGAGCAGTACTTC. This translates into CASSGELFSSYEQYF.

The CDR3 sequence is CASSTGGMNTEAFF. As DNA, the CDR3 is TGTGCCAGCAGCACAGGGGGCATGAACACTGAAGCTTTCTTT. The chain has TRBV5-4 and TRBJ1-1; TRBD1 matches at 9 bases. J was trimmed by 0 bases and V by 4 bases; bases with no gene match: 1. Germline V CDR1 and CDR2: SGHNT, YYREEE (reference sequence). The length of the CDR3 is 14 residues. Full variable domain (outside the CDR3, taken from reference TRBV5-4 and TRBJ1-1): ETGVTQSPTHLIKTRGQQVTLRCSSQSGHNTVSWYQQALGQGPQFIFQYYREEENGRGNFPPRFSGLQFPNYSSELNVNALELDDSALYLCASSTGGMNTEAFFGQGTRLTVV.

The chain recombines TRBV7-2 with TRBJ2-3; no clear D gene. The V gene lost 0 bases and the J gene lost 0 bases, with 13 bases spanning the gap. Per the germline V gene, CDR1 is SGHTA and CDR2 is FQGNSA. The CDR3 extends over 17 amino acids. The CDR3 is CASSLAMAPPSTDTQYF. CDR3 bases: TGTGCCAGCAGCTTAGCGATGGCTCCTCCTAGCACAGATACGCAGTATTTT.

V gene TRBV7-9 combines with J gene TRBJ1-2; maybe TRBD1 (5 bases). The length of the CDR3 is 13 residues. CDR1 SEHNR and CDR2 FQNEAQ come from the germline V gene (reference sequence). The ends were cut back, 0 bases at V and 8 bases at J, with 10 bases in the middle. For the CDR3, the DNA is TGTGCCAGCAGCTTAGCCAGGGTCCTGGGCTACACCTTC. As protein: CASSLARVLGYTF.

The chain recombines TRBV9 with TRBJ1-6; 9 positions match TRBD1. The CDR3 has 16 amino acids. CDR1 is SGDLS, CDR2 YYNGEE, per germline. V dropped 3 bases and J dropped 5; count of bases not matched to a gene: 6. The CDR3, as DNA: TGTGCCAGCAGCGCGGACAGGGGATACGATAATTCACCCCTCCACTTT. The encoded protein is CASSADRGYDNSPLHF.

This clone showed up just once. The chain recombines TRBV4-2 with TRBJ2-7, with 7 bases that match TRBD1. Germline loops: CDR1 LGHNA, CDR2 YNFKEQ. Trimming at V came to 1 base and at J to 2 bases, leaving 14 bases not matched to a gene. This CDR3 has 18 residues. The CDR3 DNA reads TGTGCCAGCAGCCAAGGATTGACAGGGAAAGGGCAAACCTACGAGCAGTACTTC. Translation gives CASSQGLTGKGQTYEQYF.

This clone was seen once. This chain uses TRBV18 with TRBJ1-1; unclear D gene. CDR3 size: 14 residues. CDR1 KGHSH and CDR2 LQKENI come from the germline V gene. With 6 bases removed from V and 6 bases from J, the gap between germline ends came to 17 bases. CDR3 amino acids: CASSPLEHVPEAFF. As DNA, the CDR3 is TGTGCCAGCTCCCCCCTTGAACACGTGCCTGAAGCTTTCTTT. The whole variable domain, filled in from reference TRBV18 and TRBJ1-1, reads NAGVMQNPRHLVRRRGQEARLRCSPMKGHSHVYWYRQLPEEGLKFMVYLQKENIIDESGMPKERFSAEFPKEGPSILRIQQVVRGDSAAYFCASSPLEHVPEAFFGQGTRLTVV.

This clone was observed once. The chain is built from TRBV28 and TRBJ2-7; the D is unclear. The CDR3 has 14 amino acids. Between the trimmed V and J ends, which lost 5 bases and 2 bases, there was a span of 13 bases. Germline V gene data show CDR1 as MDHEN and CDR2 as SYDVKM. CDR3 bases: TGTGCCAGCAGTCGCGTATCGGAGACCTACGAGCAGTACTTC. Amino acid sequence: CASSRVSETYEQYF.

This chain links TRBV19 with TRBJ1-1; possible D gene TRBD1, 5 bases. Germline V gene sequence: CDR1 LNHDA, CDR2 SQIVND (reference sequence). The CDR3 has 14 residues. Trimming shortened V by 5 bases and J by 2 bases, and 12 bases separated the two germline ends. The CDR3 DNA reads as TGTGCCAGTAGTGATAGGGGCCAAAACACTGAAGCTTTCTTT. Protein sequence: CASSDRGQNTEAFF.

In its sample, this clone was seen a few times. The CDR3 bases are TGTGCCAGCAGCCGGGGACAGCCAAATGAAAAACTGTTTTTT. It encodes CASSRGQPNEKLFF. This chain links TRBV5-6 with TRBJ1-4; TRBD1 matches 7 bases. The CDR3 contains 14 residues. V shed 4 bases and J 5 bases; nucleotides not matched to a gene: 5. The germline gives CDR1 SGHDT, CDR2 YYEEEE.

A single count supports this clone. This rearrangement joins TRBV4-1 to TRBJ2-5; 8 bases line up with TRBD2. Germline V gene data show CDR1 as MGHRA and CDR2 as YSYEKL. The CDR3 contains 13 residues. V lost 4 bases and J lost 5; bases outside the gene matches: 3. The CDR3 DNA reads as TGCGCCAGCAGCCCGGGACTAGTTGAGACCCAGTACTTC. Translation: CASSPGLVETQYF.

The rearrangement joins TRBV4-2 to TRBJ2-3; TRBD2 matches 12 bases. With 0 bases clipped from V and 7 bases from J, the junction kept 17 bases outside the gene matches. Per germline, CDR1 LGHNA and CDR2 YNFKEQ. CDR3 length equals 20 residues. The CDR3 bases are TGTGCCAGCAGCCAAGAGGCCCGGCTAGCGGGGGGGCCGGAGGCAAATACGCAGTATTTT. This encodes CASSQEARLAGGPEANTQYF.

The CDR3 protein is CASSVAGVAGPGPYNEQFF. In nucleotides, the CDR3 is TGTGCCAGCAGCGTAGCAGGAGTAGCGGGACCCGGACCTTACAATGAGCAGTTCTTC. V and J are TRBV9 and TRBJ2-1; 8 bases match TRBD2. Germline V gene lookup returns CDR1 SGDLS and CDR2 YYNGEE. The V gene end was trimmed by 0 bases and the J gene end by 4 bases; junction bases not matched to a gene: 15. The CDR3 is 19 residues long. The complete variable domain, with remaining parts taken from reference TRBV9 and TRBJ2-1, reads DSGVTQTPKHLITATGQRVTLRCSPRSGDLSVYWYQQSLDQGLQFLIQYYNGEERAKGNILERFSAQQFPDLHSELNLSSLELGDSALYFCASSVAGVAGPGPYNEQFFGPGTRLTVL.

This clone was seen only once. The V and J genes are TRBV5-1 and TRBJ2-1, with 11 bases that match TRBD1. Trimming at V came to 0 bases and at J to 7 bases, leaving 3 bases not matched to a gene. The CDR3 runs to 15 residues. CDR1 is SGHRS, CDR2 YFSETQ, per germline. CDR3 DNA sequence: TGCGCCAGCAGCTTGGGGGGGACAGGGGGAAATGAGCAGTTCTTC. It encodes CASSLGGTGGNEQFF. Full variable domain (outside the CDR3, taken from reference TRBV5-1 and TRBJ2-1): KAGVTQTPRYLIKTRGQQVTLSCSPISGHRSVSWYQQTPGQGLQFLFEYFSETQRNKGNFPGRFSGRQFSNSRSEMNVSTLELGDSALYLCASSLGGTGGNEQFFGPGTRLTVL.

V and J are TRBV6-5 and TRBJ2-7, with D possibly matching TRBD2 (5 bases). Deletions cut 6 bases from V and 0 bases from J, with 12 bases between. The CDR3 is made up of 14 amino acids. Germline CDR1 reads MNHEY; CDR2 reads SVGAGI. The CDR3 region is CASSQDLISYEQYF. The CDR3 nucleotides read TGTGCCAGCAGCCAGGACTTGATCTCCTACGAGCAGTACTTC.

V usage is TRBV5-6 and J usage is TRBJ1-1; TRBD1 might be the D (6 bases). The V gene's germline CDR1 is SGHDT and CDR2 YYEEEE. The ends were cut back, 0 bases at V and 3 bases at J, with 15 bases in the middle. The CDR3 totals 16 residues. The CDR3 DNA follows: TGTGCCAGCAGCTTGGCCCTTTTAGGGGGGGACACTGAAGCTTTCTTT. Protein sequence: CASSLALLGGDTEAFF.

CDR3 in DNA: TGCGCCAGCGGAGAATTCTATGGCTACACCTTC. The encoded protein is CASGEFYGYTF. This chain uses TRBV5-1 with TRBJ1-2; no clear D. The germline V gene has CDR1 SGHRS and CDR2 YFSETQ. The CDR3 is 11 amino acids. V lost 7 bases to trimming and J lost 4 bases, with 8 bases between them.

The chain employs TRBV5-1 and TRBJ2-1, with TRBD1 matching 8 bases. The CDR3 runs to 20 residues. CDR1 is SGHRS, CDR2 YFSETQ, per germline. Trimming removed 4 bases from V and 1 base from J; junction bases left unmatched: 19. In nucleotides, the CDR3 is TGCGCCAGCAGCCTGCAACCTAGCAGGACAGGGCGAGGATCCTACAATGAGCAGTTCTTC. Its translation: CASSLQPSRTGRGSYNEQFF.

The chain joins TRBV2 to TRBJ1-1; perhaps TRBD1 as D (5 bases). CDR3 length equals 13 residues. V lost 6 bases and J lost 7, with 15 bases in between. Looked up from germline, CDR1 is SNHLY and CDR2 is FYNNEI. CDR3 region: CASRLSGISEAFF. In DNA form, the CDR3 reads TGTGCCAGCAGACTCTCAGGGATCAGTGAAGCTTTCTTT. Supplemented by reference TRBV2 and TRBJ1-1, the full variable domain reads EPEVTQTPSHQVTQMGQEVILRCVPISNHLYFYWYRQILGQKVEFLVSFYNNEISEKSEIFDDQFSVERPDGSNFTLKIRSTKLEDSAMYFCASRLSGISEAFFGQGTRLTVV.